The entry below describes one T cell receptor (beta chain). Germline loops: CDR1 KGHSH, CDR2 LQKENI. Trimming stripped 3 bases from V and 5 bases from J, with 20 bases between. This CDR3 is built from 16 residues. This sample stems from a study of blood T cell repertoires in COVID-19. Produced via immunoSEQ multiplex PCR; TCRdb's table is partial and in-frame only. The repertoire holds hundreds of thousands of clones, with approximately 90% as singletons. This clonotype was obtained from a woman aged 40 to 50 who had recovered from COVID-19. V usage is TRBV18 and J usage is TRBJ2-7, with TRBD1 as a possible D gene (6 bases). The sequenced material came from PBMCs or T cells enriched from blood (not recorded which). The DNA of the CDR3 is TGTGCCAGCTCACCGGCTCAGGGGAGAGGGTTGCACGAGCAGTACTTC. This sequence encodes CASSPAQGRGLHEQYF.